This T cell receptor (beta chain) originates from a study of cytomegalovirus exposure and HLA in healthy donors. This clone was observed once. The antigen is undetermined. This CDR3 has 15 residues. Germline CDR1 MGHDK, CDR2 SYGVNS. The germline V and J ends were trimmed by 4 bases and 14 bases, with 24 bases remaining between them. Study-wide points: Later analysis revealed greater clonal expansion in HLA-associated TCR beta chains than in equally common others. Judged likely to be a sequencing artifact was a cluster of highly shared sequence variants.

PCR primers comprised 60 Vbeta and 13 Jbeta primers. Per the authors' pipeline: About 88 million unique TCR beta chains, around 11 million of them shared, were counted by a later analysis. Using immunoSEQ multiplex PCR, the repertoire was profiled, and TCRdb retains in-frame clones only, with some absent. The DNA was the basis for D and trimming; V, J and clone size are from that table. The sample records 50,000 to 60,000 clones, around 82% being singletons. The sequenced material came from PBMCs. This receptor was obtained from a female donor in good health and CMV-seronegative. The V and J genes are TRBV25-1 and TRBJ2-1; D may be TRBD1 (6 bases). The CDR3 protein is CASSGLQGPRDKEFF. Written as DNA, the CDR3 is TGTGCCAGCAGTGGATTACAGGGTCCGAGAGACAAGGAGTTCTTC. The full variable domain, its missing parts supplied by reference TRBV25-1 and TRBJ2-1, is EADIYQTPRYLVIGTGKKITLECSQTMGHDKMYWYQQDPGMELHLIHYSYGVNSTEKGDLSSESTVSRIRTEHFPLTLESARPSHTSQYLCASSGLQGPRDKEFFGPGTRLTVL.